This entry features one TCR beta chain sequence. CDR1 and CDR2 from the germline V gene are MNHEY and SVGAGI. CDR3 length: 15 amino acids. V gave up 2 bases and J gave up 5 bases; unmatched junction bases: 8. Sequencing used immunoSEQ multiplex PCR; TCRdb keeps in-frame clones, though not all of them. The table includes about 40,000 clones, approximately 94% detected once. The data derive from a study of T cell changes during pregnancy in multiple sclerosis. The starting material was CD4+ T cells from peripheral blood mononuclear cells, obtained after pregnancy. The chain couples TRBV6-5 to TRBJ2-5; TRBD1 aligns across 7 bases. The TCR comes from a female donor with multiple sclerosis, enrolled in a pregnancy study. In DNA form, the CDR3 reads TGTGCCAGCAGTTACACAAGACAGGGTCAGGAGACCCAGTACTTC. Residues: CASSYTRQGQETQYF.